Sequencing of this T cell receptor (beta chain) was carried out in a study of metastatic and nonmetastatic thyroid tumors. In the study overall: Comparative analysis of repertoires was undertaken across blood and tumor or nodule tissue obtained from malignant and benign thyroid patients. Points from the study as a whole: Reported TCR beta diversity, measured in blood and tumor, was significantly higher for malignant thyroid tumors than for benign nodules.

The entire patient cohort was treatment-naive prior to thyroid surgery. This clone was counted many times. The antigen is not known. As originally analysed: Clinicopathological groups of papillary thyroid cancer showed CDR3 differences that were used to build a distant-metastasis classifier. From the PCR reads, TCRdb re-called clones with MiXCR. The V and J calls shown here were made by TCRdb, not taken from the authors' results. The sample lists over 15,000 clones; around a sixth were seen once. Material: blood. The clonotype comes from a male donor with papillary thyroid cancer or a benign thyroid nodule (not recorded which). Some clones in this sample may be carry-over from other donors' samples.

CDR3 sequence reads: CAWSGGHVVRWNTEAFF. Written as DNA, the CDR3 is TGTGCCTGGAGTGGGGGGCATGTAGTTCGGTGGAACACTGAAGCTTTCTTT. The chain has TRBV30 and TRBJ1-1; weak D call: TRBD1 (6 bases). V lost 1 base and J lost 1, with 19 bases in between. CDR3 length: 17 residues. Germline loops: CDR1 GTSNPN, CDR2 SVGIG (reference sequence). Based on the CDR3 plus reference TRBV30 and TRBJ1-1, the full variable domain is SQTIHQWPATLVQPVGSPLSLECTVEGTSNPNLYWYRQAAGRGLQLLFYSVGIGQISSEVPQNLSASRPQDRQFILSSKKLLLSDSGFYLCAWSGGHVVRWNTEAFFGQGTRLTVV.